A selection of T cell receptor beta chains follows, all from one sample in a study of neoadjuvant anti-PD-1 for oral cavity cancer. TCRdb's table, derived via immunoSEQ multiplex PCR, lists solely in-frame clones and lacks some. The sample lists some 31,000 clones, roughly 80% seen once, with around 3.3% in the top ten. The source was PBMCs, collected after nivolumab (anti-PD-1) treatment. These receptors all come from a person aged 35 to 85 with oral cavity squamous cell carcinoma. The conserved cysteine and the conserved F or W are not part of the CDR3 here.

ASSEAGHSETQY	TRBV10-1	12
ASSAGGRMNTEAF	TRBV10-2	13
ASSRGSSYNSPLH	TRBV11-3	13
ASSLGARGNEQF	TRBV5-5	12
ASSIEGQLGIEF	TRBV5-5	12
ASSIATGTDYEQY	TRBV19	13
ASYHGQINQPQH	TRBV6-1	12
ASSLGATGGQY	TRBV7-2	11
ASSFRGTNSPLH	TRBV7-9	12
ATSRDSGSYEQY	TRBV15	12
ASSQRQGARETQY	TRBV7-9	13
ASSQVQTGQTQY	TRBV4-3	12
ASSEARDRVFVWATNEKLF	TRBV6-1	19
ATSREEAGRAYNEQF	TRBV15	15
ASSLATGVRQETQY	TRBV5-1	14
ASSFAGKDGYT	TRBV28	11
ASSPDRLGSNQPQH	TRBV5-1	14
ASSYKGAPGYGYT	TRBV27	13
ASSLGQGLAGRETQY	TRBV13	15
ASSSPWDRGTDTQY	TRBV7-9	14
ASSLSQRGGQNEQF	TRBV11-3	14
ASSLPQGAYNSPLH	TRBV7-2	14
AWSQGRKDTEAF	TRBV30	12
ASSPGQGLWTEAF	TRBV19	13
ASSLGRGANEKLF	TRBV28	13
ASRYSLGGTVDRNEQF	TRBV5-4	16
SASVGHEQY	TRBV20-1	9
ASSGGQGSPYEQY	TRBV10-1	13
ASSPSRVDEQY	TRBV7-2	11
ASSTRQTSSEKLF	TRBV28	13
ASRKPGLPTDTQY	TRBV5-1	13
ASRPSDRPRNTGELF	TRBV19	15
ASTPDRGNSPLH	TRBV6-4	12
ASSLAGPHLYGYT	TRBV7-2	13
ASSVVPGTNTGELF	TRBV9	14
AWTGFGGEFEAF	TRBV30	12
ASSEAQGVSDTQY	TRBV6-1	13
ASGRQVSGNTIY	TRBV2	12
ASSQDIVQGSTGELF	TRBV4-2	15
ASSAVYGYT	TRBV2	9
ASSYLTANTDTQY	TRBV6-5	13
AISERETQY	TRBV10-3	9
ASSLARDTGELF	TRBV7-7	12
ASSLGPGGVEEAF	TRBV11-2	13
ASSYSTGLGNQPQH	TRBV6-6	14
ASSSQENYGYT	TRBV5-4	11